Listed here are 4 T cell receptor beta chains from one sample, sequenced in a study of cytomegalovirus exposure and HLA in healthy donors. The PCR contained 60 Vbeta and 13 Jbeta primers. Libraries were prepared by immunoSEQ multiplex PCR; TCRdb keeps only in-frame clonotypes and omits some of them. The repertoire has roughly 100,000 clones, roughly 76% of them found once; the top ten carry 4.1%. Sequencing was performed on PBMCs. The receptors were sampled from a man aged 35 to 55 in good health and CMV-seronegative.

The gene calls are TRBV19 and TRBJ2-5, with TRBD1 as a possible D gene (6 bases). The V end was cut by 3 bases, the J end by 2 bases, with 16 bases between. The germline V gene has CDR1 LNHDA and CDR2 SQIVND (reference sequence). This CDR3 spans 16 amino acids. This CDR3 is CASSIKGRGFQETQYF. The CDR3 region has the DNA TGTGCCAGTAGTATCAAGGGAAGGGGGTTTCAAGAGACCCAGTACTTC.

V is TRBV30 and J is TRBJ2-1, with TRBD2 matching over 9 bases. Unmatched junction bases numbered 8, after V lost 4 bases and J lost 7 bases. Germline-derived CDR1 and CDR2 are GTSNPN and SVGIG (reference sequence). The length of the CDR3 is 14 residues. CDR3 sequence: CAWTGTSKLNEQFF. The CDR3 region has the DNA TGTGCCTGGACCGGGACTAGCAAACTAAATGAGCAGTTCTTC.

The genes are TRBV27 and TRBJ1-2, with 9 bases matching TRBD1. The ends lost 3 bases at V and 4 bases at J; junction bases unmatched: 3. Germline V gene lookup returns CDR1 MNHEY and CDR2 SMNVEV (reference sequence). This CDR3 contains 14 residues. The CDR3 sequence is CASSLTGGGYGYTF. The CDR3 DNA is TGTGCCAGCAGTTTGACAGGGGGGGGCTATGGCTACACCTTC.

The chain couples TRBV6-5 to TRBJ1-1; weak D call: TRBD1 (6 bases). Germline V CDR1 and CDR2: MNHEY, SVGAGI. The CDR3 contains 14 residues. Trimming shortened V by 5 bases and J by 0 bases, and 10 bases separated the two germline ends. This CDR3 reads CASSSRQVNTEAFF. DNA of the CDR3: TGTGCCAGCAGTAGCCGACAGGTGAACACTGAAGCTTTCTTT.